The 16 T cell receptor beta chains listed next were all sequenced from one sample in a study of cytomegalovirus exposure and HLA in healthy donors. With 60 Vbeta and 13 Jbeta primers, the PCR was carried out. Only in-frame clones appear in the TCRdb table, and some are missing; sequencing was by immunoSEQ multiplex PCR. Seen here are about 170,000 clones, about three quarters observed once, and the top ten hold over 2.5%. Sequenced input: PBMCs. The receptor set was obtained from a female donor in good health and CMV-seronegative.

The V call is TRBV18, the J call TRBJ2-5, with D possibly matching TRBD1 (5 bases). V lost 4 bases to trimming and J lost 1 base, with 10 bases between them. CDR3 size: 14 residues. Germline loops: CDR1 KGHSH, CDR2 LQKENI. As DNA, the CDR3 is TGTGCCAGCTCACGTCAGACAGTCCAAGAGACCCAGTACTTC. Amino acid sequence: CASSRQTVQETQYF.

J is TRBJ2-7 and V is TRBV27; 12 nucleotides line up with TRBD1. Germline V gene data show CDR1 as MNHEY and CDR2 as SMNVEV (reference sequence). The CDR3 length is 14 residues. V lost 4 bases and J lost 4; bases outside the gene matches: 2. CDR3 sequence: CASSSGQGAYEQYF. CDR3 nucleotides: TGTGCCAGCAGTTCGGGACAGGGGGCATACGAGCAGTACTTC.

The CDR3 here is CASSEGSGTPKGEQYF. The CDR3 nucleotides are TGTGCCAGCAGTGAAGGAAGCGGGACCCCCAAGGGGGAGCAGTACTTC. The rearrangement joins TRBV2 to TRBJ2-7; TRBD2 aligns across 7 bases. Germline CDR1 SNHLY, CDR2 FYNNEI. The trim removed 1 base at V and 7 bases at J, leaving 13 bases unmatched. The CDR3 has 16 amino acids. Full variable domain (rest looked up from reference TRBV2 and TRBJ2-7): EPEVTQTPSHQVTQMGQEVILRCVPISNHLYFYWYRQILGQKVEFLVSFYNNEISEKSEIFDDQFSVERPDGSNFTLKIRSTKLEDSAMYFCASSEGSGTPKGEQYFGPGTRLTVT.

The gene calls are TRBV9 and TRBJ2-1, with a tentative D call TRBD1 (5 bases). This CDR3 is built from 15 residues. V was trimmed by 0 bases and J by 4 bases, leaving 11 bases between them. Germline values: CDR1 SGDLS, CDR2 YYNGEE. This CDR3 is CASSVGLDSYNEQFF. The CDR3 nucleotides read TGTGCCAGCAGCGTAGGTCTTGACAGTTACAATGAGCAGTTCTTC.

The chain joins TRBV15 to TRBJ2-2; D is perhaps TRBD1 (6 bases). Looked up from germline, CDR1 is LNHNV and CDR2 is YYDKDF (reference sequence). This CDR3 region has 16 residues. Trimming removed 0 bases from V and 5 bases from J, with 13 bases in between. The chain's CDR3 is CATSRDKNRATGELFF. CDR3 nucleotide sequence: TGTGCCACCAGCAGAGATAAAAACAGGGCGACCGGGGAGCTGTTTTTT.

This clone was seen only a few times. This chain links TRBV30 with TRBJ1-4; 7 bases fit TRBD1. V dropped 5 bases and J dropped 6; count of bases not matched to a gene: 3. This CDR3 has 12 amino acids. The germline CDR1 and CDR2 sequences are GTSNPN and SVGIG (reference sequence). As DNA, the CDR3 is TGTGCCTGGCAGGGGGAGGATGAAAAACTGTTTTTT. Protein sequence: CAWQGEDEKLFF.

The rearrangement uses TRBV29-1 and TRBJ2-1; TRBD1 agrees at 8 bases. With 7 bases clipped from V and 7 bases from J, the junction kept 9 bases outside the gene matches. The germline CDR1 and CDR2 sequences are SQVTM and ANQGSEA. The CDR3 is 13 amino acids. CDR3 loop: CSATTGGTNEQFF. The CDR3 coding sequence is TGCAGCGCCACTACAGGGGGTACTAATGAGCAGTTCTTC.

The chain couples TRBV6-6 to TRBJ2-7; a possible D gene is TRBD2 (6 bases). V dropped 4 bases and J dropped 6 bases, with 13 bases sitting between them. CDR1 MNHNY and CDR2 SVGAGI come from the germline V gene (reference sequence). The CDR3 extends over 13 amino acids. The CDR3 DNA reads as TGTGCCAGCAGTTCGGGGGAAAGGGCCGAGCAGTACTTC. It encodes CASSSGERAEQYF.

This chain connects TRBV5-1 to TRBJ2-6; D gene ambiguous. CDR1 and CDR2 (germline): SGHRS, YFSETQ. CDR3 length: 15 amino acids. Trimming removed 0 bases at V and 1 base at J, with 5 bases between. CDR3 nucleotide sequence: TGCGCCAGCAGCTTGGGTCCATCTGGGGCCAACGTCCTGACTTTC. It yields the protein CASSLGPSGANVLTF.

In nucleotides, the CDR3 is TGTGCCAGCAGCTTCCAAACAGGGAACTATGGCTACACCTTC. Translating gives CASSFQTGNYGYTF. This chain connects TRBV5-8 to TRBJ1-2; D might be TRBD1 (6 bases). Per germline, CDR1 SGHTS and CDR2 YDEGEE. The ends were cut back, 2 bases at V and 2 bases at J, with 10 bases in the middle. CDR3 size: 14 residues. The whole variable domain, remainder taken from reference TRBV5-8 and TRBJ1-2, is EAGVTQSPTHLIKTRGQQATLRCSPISGHTSVYWYQQALGLGLQFLLWYDEGEERNRGNFPPRFSGRQFPNYSSELNVNALELEDSALYLCASSFQTGNYGYTFGSGTRLTVV.

About this clone itself: The junction departs from the called germline gene at one end, perhaps through a read error. The rearrangement uses TRBV11-2 and TRBJ2-1, with TRBD2 matching 11 bases. The CDR3 is 15 residues long. The V gene's germline CDR1 is SGHAT and CDR2 FQNNGV. CDR3 nucleotides: TGTGCCAGCACCCTAGCGGGAGGATCCTACAATAAGCAGTTCTTC. It translates to CASTLAGGSYNKQFF. Full variable domain (rest looked up from reference TRBV11-2 and TRBJ2-1): EAGVAQSPRYKIIEKRQSVAFWCNPISGHATLYWYQQILGQGPKLLIQFQNNGVVDDSQLPKDRFSAERLKGVDSTLKIQPAKLEDSAVYLCASTLAGGSYNKQFFGPGTRLTVL.

In its sample, this clone was seen a few times. The chain combines TRBV15 with TRBJ1-4, with TRBD1 matching over 10 bases. The CDR3 covers 17 residues. Germline lookup yields CDR1 LNHNV and CDR2 YYDKDF (reference sequence). V lost 1 base to trimming and J lost 5 bases; unmatched junction nucleotides: 7. CDR3 DNA: TGTGCCACCAGCAGAGGACAGGGGGCGGTATACAATGAAAAACTGTTTTTT. Amino acid sequence: CATSRGQGAVYNEKLFF.

This sequence joins TRBV6-5 and TRBJ1-5; TRBD1 matches 9 bases. There are 13 residues in the CDR3. Germline V gives CDR1 MNHEY, CDR2 SVGAGI. The CDR3 region has the DNA TGTGCAACCGGGACAGGGTCTCGCCAGCCCCAGCATTTT. Translated: CATGTGSRQPQHF.

The rearrangement joins TRBV14 to TRBJ1-4, with 9 bases fitting TRBD1. V lost 3 bases and J lost 10; bases outside the gene matches: 3. Germline CDR1 and CDR2: SGHDN and FVKESK. The CDR3 spans 13 residues. The CDR3 loop reads CASSQGQGAKLFF. The CDR3 nucleotides are TGTGCCAGCAGCCAGGGACAGGGAGCAAAACTGTTTTTT. The entire variable domain, with the rest obtained from reference TRBV14 and TRBJ1-4, is as follows: EAGVTQFPSHSVIEKGQTVTLRCDPISGHDNLYWYRRVMGKEIKFLLHFVKESKQDESGMPNNRFLAERTGGTYSTLKVQPAELEDSGVYFCASSQGQGAKLFFGSGTQLSVL.

This chain links TRBV18 with TRBJ2-1, with 8 bases that match TRBD2. CDR1 is KGHSH and CDR2 is LQKENI in the germline V gene. The CDR3 sequence is 15 residues long. V lost 2 bases to trimming and J lost 3 bases; unmatched junction nucleotides: 3. CDR3 region: CASSPGSGGYNEQFF. The CDR3 region has the DNA TGTGCCAGCTCACCAGGGAGCGGGGGCTACAATGAGCAGTTCTTC.

The chain recombines TRBV28 with TRBJ2-7, with D possibly being TRBD2 (5 bases). Germline-derived CDR1 and CDR2 are MDHEN and SYDVKM. Trimming stripped 6 bases from V and 1 base from J, with 13 bases between. The CDR3 spans 14 residues. Here the CDR3 DNA reads TGTGCCAGCAGGGGCGGGTTGGGGTCCTACGAGCAGTACTTC. As protein: CASRGGLGSYEQYF.